The text below deals with one T cell receptor (beta chain). These data belong to a study of control samples from healthy donors and cancer patients. Here immunoSEQ multiplex PCR was the method, and the copy in TCRdb shows in-frame clones only, minus some. This table has around 55,000 clones, about nine tenths appearing once. This TCR came from a man in his forties with colorectal cancer. Sequenced: PBMCs.

In DNA, the CDR3 is TGTGCCACCAGTGATTTCCCCTTCACTGAAGCTTTCTTT. It yields the protein CATSDFPFTEAFF. The chain has TRBV24-1 and TRBJ1-1; D remains ambiguous. The CDR3 contains 13 residues. Per the germline V gene, CDR1 is KGHDR and CDR2 is SFDVKD. The germline V and J ends were trimmed by 1 base and 4 bases, with 6 bases remaining between them.